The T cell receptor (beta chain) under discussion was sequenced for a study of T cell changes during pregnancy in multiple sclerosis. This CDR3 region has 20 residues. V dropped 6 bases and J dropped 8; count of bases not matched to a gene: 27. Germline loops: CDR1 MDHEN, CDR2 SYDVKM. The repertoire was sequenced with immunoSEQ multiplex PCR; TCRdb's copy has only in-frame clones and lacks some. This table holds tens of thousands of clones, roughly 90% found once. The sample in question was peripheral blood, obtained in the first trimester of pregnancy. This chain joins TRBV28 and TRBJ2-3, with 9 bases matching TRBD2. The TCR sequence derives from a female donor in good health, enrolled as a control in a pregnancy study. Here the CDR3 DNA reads TGTGCCAGCAGGCCTCCGGGCGGGAGGGCACCCCATGTTAGTGTACCTACGCAGTATTTT. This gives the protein CASRPPGGRAPHVSVPTQYF.